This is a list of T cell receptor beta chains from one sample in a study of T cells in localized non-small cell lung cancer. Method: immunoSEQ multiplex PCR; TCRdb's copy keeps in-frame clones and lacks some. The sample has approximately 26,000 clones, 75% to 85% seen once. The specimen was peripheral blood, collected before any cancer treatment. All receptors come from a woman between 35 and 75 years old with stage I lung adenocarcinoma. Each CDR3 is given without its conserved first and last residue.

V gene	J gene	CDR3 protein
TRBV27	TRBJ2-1	ASRTTRDRVKSYNEQF
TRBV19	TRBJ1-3	ASTTDSGNTIY
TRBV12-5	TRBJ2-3	ASGPTVDTQY
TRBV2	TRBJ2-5	ASRYTREETQY
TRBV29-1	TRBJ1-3	SVGGASGNTIY
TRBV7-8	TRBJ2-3	ASSSHRFTRKDTQY
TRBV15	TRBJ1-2	ATSRERTGAYT
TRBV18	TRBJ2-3	ASSPPVSGTDTQY
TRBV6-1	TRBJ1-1	ASSRQGTNTEAF
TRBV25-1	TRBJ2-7	ASSDWASYEQY
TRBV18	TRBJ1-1	ASSNRGDTEAF
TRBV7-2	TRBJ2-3	ASSLSHGGADTQY
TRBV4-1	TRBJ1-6	ASAYTGDNSPLH
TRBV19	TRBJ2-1	ASSMTTGGQF
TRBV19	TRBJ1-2	ASSIGQGAAHGYT
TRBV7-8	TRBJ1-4	ASSLLGVANEKLF
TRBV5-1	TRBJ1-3	ASSDLGGNSGNTIY
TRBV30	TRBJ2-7	AWQGSSYEQY
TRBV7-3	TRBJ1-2	ASSSTGGASYGYT
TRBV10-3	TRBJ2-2	AIRKGGRTGELF
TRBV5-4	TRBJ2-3	ASSWETIDTQY
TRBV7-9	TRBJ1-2	AISKGQGDYGYT